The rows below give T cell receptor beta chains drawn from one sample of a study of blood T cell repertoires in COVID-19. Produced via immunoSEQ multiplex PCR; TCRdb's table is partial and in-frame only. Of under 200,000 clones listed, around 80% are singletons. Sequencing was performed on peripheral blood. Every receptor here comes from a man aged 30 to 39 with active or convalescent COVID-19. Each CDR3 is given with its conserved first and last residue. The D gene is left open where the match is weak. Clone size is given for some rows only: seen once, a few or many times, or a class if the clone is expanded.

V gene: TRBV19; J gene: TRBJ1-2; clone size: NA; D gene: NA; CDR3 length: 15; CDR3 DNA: TGTGCCAGTAGTATAGATCTTGTCCTACACTATGGCTACACCTTC; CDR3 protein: CASSIDLVLHYGYTF
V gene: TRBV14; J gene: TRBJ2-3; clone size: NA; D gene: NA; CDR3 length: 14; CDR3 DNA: TGTGCCAGCAGCCAATTACAGGGTCCAGATACGCAGTATTTT; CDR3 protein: CASSQLQGPDTQYF
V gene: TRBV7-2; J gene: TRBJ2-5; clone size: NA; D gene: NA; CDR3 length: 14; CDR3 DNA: TGTGCCAGCAGCCCGAGGACTAACCAAAAGACCCAGTACTTC; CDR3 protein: CASSPRTNQKTQYF
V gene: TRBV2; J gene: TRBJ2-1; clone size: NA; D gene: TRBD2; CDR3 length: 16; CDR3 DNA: TGTGCCAGCAGTGATGGAGCGGGAGGGCCGTACAATGAGCAGTTCTTC; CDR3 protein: CASSDGAGGPYNEQFF
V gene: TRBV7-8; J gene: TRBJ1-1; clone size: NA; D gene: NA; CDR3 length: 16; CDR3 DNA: TGTGCCAGCAGGGCGTCGAGGGCAGGGGTGGCTAAAGAAGCTTTCTTT; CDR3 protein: CASRASRAGVAKEAFF
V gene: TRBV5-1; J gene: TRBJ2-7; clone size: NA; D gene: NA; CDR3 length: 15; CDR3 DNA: TGCGCCAGCAGCTTGGCCATAGGGGGAATCTACGAGCAGTACTTC; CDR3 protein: CASSLAIGGIYEQYF
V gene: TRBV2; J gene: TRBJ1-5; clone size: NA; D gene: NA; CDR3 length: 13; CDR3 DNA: TGTGCCAGCAGGGGGGGGCTCAATCAGCCCCAGCATTTT; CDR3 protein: CASRGGLNQPQHF
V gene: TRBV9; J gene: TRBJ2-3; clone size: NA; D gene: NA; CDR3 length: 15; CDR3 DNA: TGTGCCAGCAGCCCATACAGGGCCAGCACAGATACGCAGTATTTT; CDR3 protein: CASSPYRASTDTQYF
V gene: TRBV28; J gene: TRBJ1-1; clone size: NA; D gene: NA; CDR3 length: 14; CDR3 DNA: TGTGCCAGCAGTCCTATGCAGGGAAACACTGAAGCTTTCTTT; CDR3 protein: CASSPMQGNTEAFF
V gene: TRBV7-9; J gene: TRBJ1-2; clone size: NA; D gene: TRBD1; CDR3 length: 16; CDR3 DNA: TGTGCCAGCAGCGGGGACAGGGCCTTAGCTAACTATGGCTACACCTTC; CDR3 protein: CASSGDRALANYGYTF
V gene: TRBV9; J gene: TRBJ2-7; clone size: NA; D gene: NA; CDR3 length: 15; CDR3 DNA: TGTGCCAGCAGCGTAGCCCCGACCGGGGTCTACGAGCAGTACTTC; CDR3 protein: CASSVAPTGVYEQYF
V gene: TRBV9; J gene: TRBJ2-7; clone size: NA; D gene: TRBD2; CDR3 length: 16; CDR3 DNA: TGTGCCAGCAGCCCAGAGCGGACTAGCGTTCCCTACGAGCAGTACTTC; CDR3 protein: CASSPERTSVPYEQYF
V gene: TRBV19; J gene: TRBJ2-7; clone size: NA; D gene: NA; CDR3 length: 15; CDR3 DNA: TGTGCCAGTAGTATAGTGGAGGGAGGGGGGGCCGAGCAGTACTTC; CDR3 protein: CASSIVEGGGAEQYF
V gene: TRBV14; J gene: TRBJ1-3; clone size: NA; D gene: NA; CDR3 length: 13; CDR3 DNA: TGTGCCAGCAGCCAAGTGGAGGGCTACACCATATATTTT; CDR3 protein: CASSQVEGYTIYF
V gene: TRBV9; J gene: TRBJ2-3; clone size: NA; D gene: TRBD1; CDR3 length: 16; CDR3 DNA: TGTGCCAGCAGCCTCCGGGACAGGGGACCCACAGATACGCAGTATTTT; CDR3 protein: CASSLRDRGPTDTQYF
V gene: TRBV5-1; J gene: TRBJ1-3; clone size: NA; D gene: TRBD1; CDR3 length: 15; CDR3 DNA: TGCGCCAGCAGCCAGGGGGCCGGCTCTGGAAACACCATATATTTT; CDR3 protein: CASSQGAGSGNTIYF
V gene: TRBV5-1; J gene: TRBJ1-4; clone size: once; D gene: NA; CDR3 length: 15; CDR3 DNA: TGCGCCAGCAGCTTGGCCCAGGGGATTAATGAAAAACTGTTTTTT; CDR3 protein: CASSLAQGINEKLFF
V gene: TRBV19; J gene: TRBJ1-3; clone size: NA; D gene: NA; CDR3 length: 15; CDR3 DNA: TGTGCCAGTAGTATTTGGGGCAACCCTCTGGACACCATATATTTT; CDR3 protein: CASSIWGNPLDTIYF
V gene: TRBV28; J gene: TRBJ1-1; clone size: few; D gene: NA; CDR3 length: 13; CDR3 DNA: TGTGCCAGCAGGGACAGCTTGAACACTGAAGCTTTCTTT; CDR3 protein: CASRDSLNTEAFF
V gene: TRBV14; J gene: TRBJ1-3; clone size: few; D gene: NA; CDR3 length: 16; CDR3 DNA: TGTGCCAGCAGCCAAGACTTTCAGGCGGGGAGAAACACCATATATTTT; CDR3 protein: CASSQDFQAGRNTIYF
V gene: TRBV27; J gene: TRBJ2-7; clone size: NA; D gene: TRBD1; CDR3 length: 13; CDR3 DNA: TGTGCCAGCAGTTTGACAGGGGTCCACGAGCAGTACTTC; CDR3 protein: CASSLTGVHEQYF
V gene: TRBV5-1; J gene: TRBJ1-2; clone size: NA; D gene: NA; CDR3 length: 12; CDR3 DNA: TGCGCCAGCAGTTCGTCCCGGGACAAGGGGACCTTC; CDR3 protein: CASSSSRDKGTF
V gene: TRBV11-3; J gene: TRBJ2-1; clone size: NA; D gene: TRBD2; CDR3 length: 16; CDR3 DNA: TGTGCCAGCAGTTTTAGCAAGACTAGCGCATACAATGAGCAGTTCTTC; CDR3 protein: CASSFSKTSAYNEQFF
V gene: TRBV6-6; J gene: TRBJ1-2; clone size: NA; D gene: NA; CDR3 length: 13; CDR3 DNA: TGTGCCAGCAGTTACGGGGAGTTGAAAGGCTACACCTTC; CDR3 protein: CASSYGELKGYTF
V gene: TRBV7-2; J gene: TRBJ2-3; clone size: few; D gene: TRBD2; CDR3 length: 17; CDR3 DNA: TGTGCCAGCAGCCCACTAGGACTAGCGGGGACCACAGATACGCAGTATTTT; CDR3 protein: CASSPLGLAGTTDTQYF
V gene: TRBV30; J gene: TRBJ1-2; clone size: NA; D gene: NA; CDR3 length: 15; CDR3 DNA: TGTGCCTGGAGTGTACGGTTGGGAGGGAATAATGGCTACACCTTC; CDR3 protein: CAWSVRLGGNNGYTF
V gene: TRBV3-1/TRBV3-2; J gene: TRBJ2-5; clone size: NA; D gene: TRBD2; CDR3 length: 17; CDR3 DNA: TGTGCCAGCAGCCCGCGGGGTAGCGGGAGCCACCAAGAGACCCAGTACTTC; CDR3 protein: CASSPRGSGSHQETQYF
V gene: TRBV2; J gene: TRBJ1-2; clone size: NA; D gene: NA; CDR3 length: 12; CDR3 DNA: TGTGCCAACAAGGCAGGGAACTATGGCTACACCTTC; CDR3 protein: CANKAGNYGYTF
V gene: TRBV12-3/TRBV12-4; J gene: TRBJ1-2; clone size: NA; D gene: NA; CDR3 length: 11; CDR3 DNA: TGTGCCGCCTGGGGGACACGGGGCTACACCTTC; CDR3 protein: CAAWGTRGYTF
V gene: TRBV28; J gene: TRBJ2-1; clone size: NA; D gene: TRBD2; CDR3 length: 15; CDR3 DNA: TGTGCCAGCAGCGAGGGACTAGAGTACAGCGGTGAGCAGTTCTTC; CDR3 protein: CASSEGLEYSGEQFF
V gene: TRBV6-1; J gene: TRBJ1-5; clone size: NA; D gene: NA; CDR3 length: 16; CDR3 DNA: TGTGCCAGCAGTGAATATTTACAGGGTGGCAATCAGCCCCAGCATTTT; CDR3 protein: CASSEYLQGGNQPQHF
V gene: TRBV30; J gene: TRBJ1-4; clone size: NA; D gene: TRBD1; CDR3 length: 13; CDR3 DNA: TGTGCCTGGAGCTGGACAGGGGGTGAAAAACTGTTTTTT; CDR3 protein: CAWSWTGGEKLFF
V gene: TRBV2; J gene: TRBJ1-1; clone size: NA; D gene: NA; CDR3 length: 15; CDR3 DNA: TGTGCCAGCCACCGAAGTTGGCAGGAGAACACTGAAGCTTTCTTT; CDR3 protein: CASHRSWQENTEAFF
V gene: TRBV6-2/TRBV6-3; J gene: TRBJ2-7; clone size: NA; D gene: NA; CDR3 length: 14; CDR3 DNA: TGTGCCAGCAGTTACTCCCAGGGAAACCACGAGCAGTACTTC; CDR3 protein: CASSYSQGNHEQYF
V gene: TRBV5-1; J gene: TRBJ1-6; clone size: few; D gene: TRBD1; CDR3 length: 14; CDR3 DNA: TGCGCCAGTCAAGGGGGCGCATCGAATTCACCCCTCCACTTT; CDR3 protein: CASQGGASNSPLHF
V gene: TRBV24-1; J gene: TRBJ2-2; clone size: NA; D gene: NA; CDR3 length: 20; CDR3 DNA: TGTGCCACCAGTGAGTTCGCCCAGGGGAGGGGCCCAACGAACACCGGGGAGCTGTTTTTT; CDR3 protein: CATSEFAQGRGPTNTGELFF
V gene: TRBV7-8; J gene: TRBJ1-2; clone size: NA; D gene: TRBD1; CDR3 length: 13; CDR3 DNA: TGTGCCAGCAGCTTGAAGGGGGCAGGGGGCTACACCTTC; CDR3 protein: CASSLKGAGGYTF
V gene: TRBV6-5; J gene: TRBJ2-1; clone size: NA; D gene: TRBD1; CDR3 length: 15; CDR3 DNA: TGTGCCAGCAGTTACCCAACGACAGGGGTGGCTGAGCAGTTCTTC; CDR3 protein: CASSYPTTGVAEQFF
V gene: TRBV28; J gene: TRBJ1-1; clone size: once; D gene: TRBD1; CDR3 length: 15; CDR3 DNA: TGTGCCAGCAGTTTAGGGGACAGGGCCATGGGGCAAGCTTTCTTT; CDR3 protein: CASSLGDRAMGQAFF
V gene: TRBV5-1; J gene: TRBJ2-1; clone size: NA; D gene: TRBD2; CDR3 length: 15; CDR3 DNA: TGCGCCAGCAGCCCTAGCGGGATTGGGGGAAATGAGCAGTTCTTC; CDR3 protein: CASSPSGIGGNEQFF
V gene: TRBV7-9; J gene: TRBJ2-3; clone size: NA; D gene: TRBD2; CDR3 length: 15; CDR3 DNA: TGTGCCAGCAGCTTAGTGGCGGGAGCGGCAGATACGCAGTATTTT; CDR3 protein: CASSLVAGAADTQYF
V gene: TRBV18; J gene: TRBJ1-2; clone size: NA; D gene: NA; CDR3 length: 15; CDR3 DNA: TGTGCCAGCTCACTCACAGACAGTTTTAACTATGGCTACACCTTC; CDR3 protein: CASSLTDSFNYGYTF
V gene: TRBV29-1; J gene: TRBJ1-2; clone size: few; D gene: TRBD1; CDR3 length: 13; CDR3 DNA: TGCAGCGCCCAGGGACAGGGGAGGAATGGCTACACCTTC; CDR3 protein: CSAQGQGRNGYTF
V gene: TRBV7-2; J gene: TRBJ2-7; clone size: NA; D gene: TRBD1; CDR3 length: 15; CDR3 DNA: TGTGCCAGCAGCTCACCGGGACAGGGGTGGTACGAGCAGTACTTC; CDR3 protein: CASSSPGQGWYEQYF
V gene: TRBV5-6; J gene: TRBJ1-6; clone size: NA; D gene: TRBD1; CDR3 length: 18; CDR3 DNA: TGTGCCAGCAGCGAAATAGGCCCGGGACAGGGGAGGTATTCACCCCTCCACTTT; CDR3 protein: CASSEIGPGQGRYSPLHF
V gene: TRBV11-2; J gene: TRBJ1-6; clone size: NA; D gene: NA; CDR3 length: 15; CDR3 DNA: TGTGCCAGCAGCTTAGAAAAGGGGATTGGATCACCCCTCCACTTT; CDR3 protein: CASSLEKGIGSPLHF
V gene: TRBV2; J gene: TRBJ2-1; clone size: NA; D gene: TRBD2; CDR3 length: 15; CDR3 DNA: TGTGCCAGCACTGCATTAGCGGGGTTCTACAATGAGCAGTTCTTC; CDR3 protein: CASTALAGFYNEQFF
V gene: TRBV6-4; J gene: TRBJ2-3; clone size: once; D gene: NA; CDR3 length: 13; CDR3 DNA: TGTGCCAGCAGTTCCCAGGGGCGAGATACGCAGTATTTT; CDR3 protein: CASSSQGRDTQYF
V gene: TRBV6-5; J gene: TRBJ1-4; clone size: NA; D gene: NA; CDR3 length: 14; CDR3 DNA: TGTGCCAGCAGAAAGGGGTTTTTTAATGAAAAACTGTTTTTT; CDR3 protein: CASRKGFFNEKLFF
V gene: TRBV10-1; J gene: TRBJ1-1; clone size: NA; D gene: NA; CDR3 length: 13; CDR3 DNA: TGCGCCAGCAGTCTAACAGTGAACACTGAAGCTTTCTTT; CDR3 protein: CASSLTVNTEAFF
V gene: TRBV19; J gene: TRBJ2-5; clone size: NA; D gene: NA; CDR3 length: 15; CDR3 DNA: TGTGCCAGTAGGCCCACCTACAGGGTGCGAGAGACCCAGTACTTC; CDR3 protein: CASRPTYRVRETQYF
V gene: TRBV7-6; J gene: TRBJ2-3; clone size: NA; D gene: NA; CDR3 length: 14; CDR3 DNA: TGTGCCAGCAGCTTAGCCGCTAGCCCAGATACGCAGTATTTT; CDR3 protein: CASSLAASPDTQYF
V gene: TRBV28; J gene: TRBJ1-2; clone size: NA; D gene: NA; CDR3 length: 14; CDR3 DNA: TGTGCCAGCAGTTTTGGTGACATCTTGGTTGGCTACACCTTC; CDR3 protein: CASSFGDILVGYTF
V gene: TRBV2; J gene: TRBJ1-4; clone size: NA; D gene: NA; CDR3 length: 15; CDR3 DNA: TGTGCCAGCAGTGAAGCGGCGTGGGGGGGCGAAAAACTGTTTTTT; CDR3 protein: CASSEAAWGGEKLFF
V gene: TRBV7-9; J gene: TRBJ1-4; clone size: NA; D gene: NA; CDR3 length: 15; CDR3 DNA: TGTGCCAGCAGCTTTCCGGGTCCCGGCGATGAAAAACTGTTTTTT; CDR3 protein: CASSFPGPGDEKLFF